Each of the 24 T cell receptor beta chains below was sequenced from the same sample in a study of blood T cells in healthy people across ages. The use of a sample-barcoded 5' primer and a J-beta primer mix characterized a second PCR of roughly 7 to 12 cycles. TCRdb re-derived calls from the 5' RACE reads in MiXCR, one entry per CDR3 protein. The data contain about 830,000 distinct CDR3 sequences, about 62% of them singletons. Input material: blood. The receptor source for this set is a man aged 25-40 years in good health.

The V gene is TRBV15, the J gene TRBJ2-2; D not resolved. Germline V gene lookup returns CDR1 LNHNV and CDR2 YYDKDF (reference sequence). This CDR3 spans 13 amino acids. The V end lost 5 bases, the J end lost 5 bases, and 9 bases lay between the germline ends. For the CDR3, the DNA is TGTGCCACCAGCCCCCAGAGGACCGGGGAGCTGTTTTTT. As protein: CATSPQRTGELFF.

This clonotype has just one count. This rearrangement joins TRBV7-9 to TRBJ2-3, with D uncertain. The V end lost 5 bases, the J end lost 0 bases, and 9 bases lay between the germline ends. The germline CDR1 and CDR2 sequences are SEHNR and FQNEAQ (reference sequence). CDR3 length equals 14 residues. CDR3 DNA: TGTGCCAGCAGCCAGACGGACAGCACAGATACGCAGTATTTT. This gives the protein CASSQTDSTDTQYF.

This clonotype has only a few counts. CDR3 residues: CASSRPGVLNYGYTF. DNA of the CDR3: TGTGCCAGCAGCCGCCCCGGGGTGCTGAACTATGGCTACACCTTC. This chain links TRBV7-9 with TRBJ1-2; no reliable D call. Germline-derived CDR1 and CDR2 are SEHNR and FQNEAQ (reference sequence). V shed 5 bases and J shed 2 bases, with 15 bases lying between them. The CDR3 contains 15 residues.

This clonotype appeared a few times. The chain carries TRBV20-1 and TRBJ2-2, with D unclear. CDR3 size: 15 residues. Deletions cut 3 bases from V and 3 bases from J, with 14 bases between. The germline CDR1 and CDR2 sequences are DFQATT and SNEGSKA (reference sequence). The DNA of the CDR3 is TGCAGTGCTAGGGGCTCTTGGACCGACACCGGGGAGCTGTTTTTT. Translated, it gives CSARGSWTDTGELFF.

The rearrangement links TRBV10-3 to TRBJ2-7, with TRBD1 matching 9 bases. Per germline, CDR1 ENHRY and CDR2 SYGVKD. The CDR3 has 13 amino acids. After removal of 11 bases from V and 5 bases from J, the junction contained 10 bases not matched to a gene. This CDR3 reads CAAQRTGVDEQYF. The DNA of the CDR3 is TGTGCCGCCCAACGGACAGGGGTAGACGAGCAGTACTTC.

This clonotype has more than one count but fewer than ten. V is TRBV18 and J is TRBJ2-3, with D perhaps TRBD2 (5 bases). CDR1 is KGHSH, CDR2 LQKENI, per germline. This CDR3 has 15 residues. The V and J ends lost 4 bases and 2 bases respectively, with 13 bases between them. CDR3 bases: TGTGCCAGCTCACTACTAGAGGTATACACAGATACGCAGTATTTT. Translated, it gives CASSLLEVYTDTQYF.

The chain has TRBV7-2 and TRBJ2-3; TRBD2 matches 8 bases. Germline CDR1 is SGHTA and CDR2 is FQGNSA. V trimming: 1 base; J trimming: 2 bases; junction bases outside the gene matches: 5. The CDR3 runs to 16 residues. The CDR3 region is CASSLVAGTNTDTQYF. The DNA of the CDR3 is TGTGCCAGCAGCTTAGTAGCGGGGACCAACACAGATACGCAGTATTTT.

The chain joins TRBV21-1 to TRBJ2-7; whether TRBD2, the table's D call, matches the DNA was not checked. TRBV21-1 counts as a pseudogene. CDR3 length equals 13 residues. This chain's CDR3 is CASSTPALYEQYF. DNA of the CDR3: TGTGCCAGCAGCACCCCGGCCCTCTACGAGCAGTACTTC.

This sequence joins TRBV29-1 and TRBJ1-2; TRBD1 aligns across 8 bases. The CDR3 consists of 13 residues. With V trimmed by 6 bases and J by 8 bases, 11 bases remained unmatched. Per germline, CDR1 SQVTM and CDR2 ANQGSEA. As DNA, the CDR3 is TGCAGCGTCATCTCGGACAGGGCGGGCGGCTACACCTTC. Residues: CSVISDRAGGYTF. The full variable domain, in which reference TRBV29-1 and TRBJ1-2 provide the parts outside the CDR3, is SAVISQKPSRDICQRGTSLTIQCQVDSQVTMMFWYRQQPGQSLTLIATANQGSEATYESGFVIDKFPISRPNLTFSTLTVSNMSPEDSSIYLCSVISDRAGGYTFGSGTRLTVV.

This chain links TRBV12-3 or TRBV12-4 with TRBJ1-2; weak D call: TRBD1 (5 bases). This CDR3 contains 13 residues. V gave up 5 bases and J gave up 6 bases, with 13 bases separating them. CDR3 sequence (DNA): TGTGCCAGCAGTGGGGGATGGGGGGATGGCTACACCTTC. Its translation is CASSGGWGDGYTF.

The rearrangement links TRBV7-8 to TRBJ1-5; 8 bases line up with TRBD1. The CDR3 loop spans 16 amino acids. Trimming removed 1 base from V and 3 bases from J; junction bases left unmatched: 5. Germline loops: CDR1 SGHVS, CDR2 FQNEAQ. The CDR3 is CASSLGNRGVNQPQHF. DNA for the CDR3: TGTGCCAGCAGCTTAGGGAACAGGGGGGTCAATCAGCCCCAGCATTTT.

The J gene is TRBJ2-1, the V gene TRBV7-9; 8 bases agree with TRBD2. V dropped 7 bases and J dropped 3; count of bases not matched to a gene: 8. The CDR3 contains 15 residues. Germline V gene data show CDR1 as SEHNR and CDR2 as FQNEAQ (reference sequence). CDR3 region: CASNHPGLDYNEQFF. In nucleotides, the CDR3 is TGTGCCAGCAACCACCCGGGACTAGACTACAATGAGCAGTTCTTC.

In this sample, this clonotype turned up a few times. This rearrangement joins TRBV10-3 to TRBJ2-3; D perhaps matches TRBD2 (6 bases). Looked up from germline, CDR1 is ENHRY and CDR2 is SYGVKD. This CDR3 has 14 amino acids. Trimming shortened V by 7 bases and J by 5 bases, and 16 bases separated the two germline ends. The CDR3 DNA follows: TGTGCCATCACCCGACGGGAGTCAGGAGATACGCAGTATTTT. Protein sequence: CAITRRESGDTQYF.

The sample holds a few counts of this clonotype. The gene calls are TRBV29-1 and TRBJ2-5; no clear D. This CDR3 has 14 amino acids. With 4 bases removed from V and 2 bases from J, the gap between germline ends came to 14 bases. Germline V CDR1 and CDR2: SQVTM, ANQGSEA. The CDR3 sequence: CSVGQGFAQETQYF. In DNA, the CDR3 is TGCAGCGTTGGGCAAGGCTTCGCACAAGAGACCCAGTACTTC.

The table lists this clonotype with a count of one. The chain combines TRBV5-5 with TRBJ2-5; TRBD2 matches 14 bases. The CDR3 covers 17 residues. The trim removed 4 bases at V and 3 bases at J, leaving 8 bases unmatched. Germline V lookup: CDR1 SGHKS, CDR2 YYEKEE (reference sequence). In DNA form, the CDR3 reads TGTGCCAGCAGCCAATGGACTAGCGGGGGGTTCGAAGAGACCCAGTACTTC. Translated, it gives CASSQWTSGGFEETQYF.

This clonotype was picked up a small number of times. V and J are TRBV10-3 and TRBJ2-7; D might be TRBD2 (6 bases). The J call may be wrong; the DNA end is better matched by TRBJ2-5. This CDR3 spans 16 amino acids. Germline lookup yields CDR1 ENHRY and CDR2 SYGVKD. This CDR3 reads CAISESGGGRAETQYF. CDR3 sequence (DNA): TGTGCCATCAGTGAGTCGGGCGGAGGGAGAGCGGAGACCCAGTACTTC.

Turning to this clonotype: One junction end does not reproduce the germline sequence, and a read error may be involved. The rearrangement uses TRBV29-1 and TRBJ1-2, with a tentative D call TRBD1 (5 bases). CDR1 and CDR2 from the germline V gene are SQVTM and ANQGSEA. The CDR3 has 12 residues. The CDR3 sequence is CGVEGGAGGYTF. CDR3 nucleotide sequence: TGCGGCGTTGAAGGAGGGGCCGGTGGCTACACCTTC.

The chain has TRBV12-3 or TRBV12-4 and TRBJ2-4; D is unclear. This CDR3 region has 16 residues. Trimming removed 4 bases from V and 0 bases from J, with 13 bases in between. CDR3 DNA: TGTGCCAGCAGTTCCCGACCGAACCTAGCCAAAAACATTCAGTACTTC. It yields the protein CASSSRPNLAKNIQYF.

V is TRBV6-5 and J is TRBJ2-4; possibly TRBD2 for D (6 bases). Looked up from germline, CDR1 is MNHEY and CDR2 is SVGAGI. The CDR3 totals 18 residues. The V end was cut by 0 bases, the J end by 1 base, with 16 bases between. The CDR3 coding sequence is TGTGCCAGCAGTTACTCCCCGGAGGAGGGGATGGCCAAAAACATTCAGTACTTC. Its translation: CASSYSPEEGMAKNIQYF.

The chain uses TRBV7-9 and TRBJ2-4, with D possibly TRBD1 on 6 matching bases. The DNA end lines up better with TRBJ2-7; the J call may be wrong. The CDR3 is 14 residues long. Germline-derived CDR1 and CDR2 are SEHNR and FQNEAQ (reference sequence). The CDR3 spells CASSSYRDKNEQYF. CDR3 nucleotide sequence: TGTGCCAGCAGCTCATACCGGGACAAAAACGAGCAGTACTTC.

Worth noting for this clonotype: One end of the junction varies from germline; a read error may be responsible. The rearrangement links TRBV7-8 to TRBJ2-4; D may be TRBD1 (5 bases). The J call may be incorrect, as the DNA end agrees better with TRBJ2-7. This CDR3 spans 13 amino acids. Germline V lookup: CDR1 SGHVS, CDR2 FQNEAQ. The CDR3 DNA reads TGTGCCAACAGCTCCAGGGTTTCCTACGAGCAGTACTTC. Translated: CANSSRVSYEQYF.

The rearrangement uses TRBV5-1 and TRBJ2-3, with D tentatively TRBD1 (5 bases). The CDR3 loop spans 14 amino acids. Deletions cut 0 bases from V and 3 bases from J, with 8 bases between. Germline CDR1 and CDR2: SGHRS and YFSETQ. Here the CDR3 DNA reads TGCGCCAGCAGCTTGGCCCAGGGAACAGATACGCAGTATTTT. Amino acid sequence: CASSLAQGTDTQYF.

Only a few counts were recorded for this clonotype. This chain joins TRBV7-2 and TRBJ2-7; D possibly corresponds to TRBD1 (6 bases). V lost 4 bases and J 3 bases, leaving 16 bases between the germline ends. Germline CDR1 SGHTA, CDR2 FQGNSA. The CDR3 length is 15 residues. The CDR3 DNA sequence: TGTGCCAGCAGCTCACAGGACAGCGCTATCTACGAGCAGTACTTC. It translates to CASSSQDSAIYEQYF.

The CDR3 here is CASSRTQGSFIDEQFF. The CDR3 region has the DNA TGTGCCAGCAGCCGGACACAGGGATCGTTTATCGATGAGCAGTTCTTC. The gene calls are TRBV7-2 and TRBJ2-1; tentative D call: TRBD1 (6 bases). CDR3 length equals 16 residues. Germline V gene sequence: CDR1 SGHTA, CDR2 FQGNSA. V lost 5 bases, J lost 8 bases, and 22 bases lay in between.